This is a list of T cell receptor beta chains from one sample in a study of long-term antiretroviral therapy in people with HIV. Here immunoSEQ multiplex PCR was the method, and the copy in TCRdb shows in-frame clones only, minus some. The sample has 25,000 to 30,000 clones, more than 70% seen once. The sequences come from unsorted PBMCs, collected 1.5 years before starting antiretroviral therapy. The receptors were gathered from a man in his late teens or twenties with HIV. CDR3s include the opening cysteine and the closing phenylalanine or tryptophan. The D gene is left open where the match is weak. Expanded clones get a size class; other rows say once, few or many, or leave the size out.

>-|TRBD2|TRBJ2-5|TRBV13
TGTGCCAGCAGCTCTAGGGGGAGCGGGAGGCCGGGAGAGACCCAGTACTTC
CASSSRGSGRPGETQYF
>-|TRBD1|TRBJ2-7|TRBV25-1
TGTGCCAGCAGTGAATTCGGGACAGCAGTCCCCTACGAGCAGTACTTC
CASSEFGTAVPYEQYF
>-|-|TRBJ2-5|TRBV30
TGTGCCTGGAATAGCCAGGGGAGAGAGACCCAGTACTTC
CAWNSQGRETQYF
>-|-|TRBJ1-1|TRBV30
TGTGCCTGGATGAGGGGGACGGTTACTGAAGCTTTCTTT
CAWMRGTVTEAFF
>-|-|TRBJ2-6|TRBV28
TGTGCCAGCAGTTTTGGGGCAGGGAGGACTGGGGCCAACGTCCTGACTTTC
CASSFGAGRTGANVLTF
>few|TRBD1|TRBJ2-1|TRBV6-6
TGTGCCAGCAGCACGGACAGGTACAATGAGCAGTTCTTC
CASSTDRYNEQFF
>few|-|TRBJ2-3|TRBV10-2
TGCGCCAGCAGTCGCACAGATACGCAGTATTTT
CASSRTDTQYF
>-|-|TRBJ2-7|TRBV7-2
TGTGCCAGCAGCTCTACCGGCGTTCGCTACGAGCAGTACTTC
CASSSTGVRYEQYF
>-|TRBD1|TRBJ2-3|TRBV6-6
TGTGCCAGCAGTTGGGACAGGGGATTCGCAGATACGCAGTATTTT
CASSWDRGFADTQYF
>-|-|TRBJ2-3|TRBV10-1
TGCGCCAGCAGTGAGGCAGGGTCCCACACAGATACGCAGTATTTT
CASSEAGSHTDTQYF
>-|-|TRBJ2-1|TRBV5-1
TGCGCCAGCGCCACCGGGGGCCACAATGAGCAGTTCTTC
CASATGGHNEQFF
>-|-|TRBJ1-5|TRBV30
TGTGCCTGGAGTTTGGGGGCGGGTCAGCCCCAGCATTTT
CAWSLGAGQPQHF
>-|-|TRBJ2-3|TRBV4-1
TGCGCCAGCAGCCAAGCAGATACGCAGTATTTT
CASSQADTQYF
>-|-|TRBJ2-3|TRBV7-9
TGTGCCAGCAGCTTACCAACGGGAAGGGTCAGGGAACCGACAGATACGCAGTATTTT
CASSLPTGRVREPTDTQYF
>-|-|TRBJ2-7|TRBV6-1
TGTGCCAGCAGTGTCGCGGATGAGTACGAGCAGTACTTC
CASSVADEYEQYF
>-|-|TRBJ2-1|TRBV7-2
TGTGCCAGCAGCTCCCCCCACCAGAGCTCCTACAATGAGCAGTTCTTC
CASSSPHQSSYNEQFF
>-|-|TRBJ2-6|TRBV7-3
TGTGCCAGCAGCTTAGGGGGGGCTGGTAGCGGGGCCAACGTCCTGACTTTC
CASSLGGAGSGANVLTF
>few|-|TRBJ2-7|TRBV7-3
TGTGCCAGCAGCTTACCAGGGTCGAGCGAGCAGTACTTC
CASSLPGSSEQYF
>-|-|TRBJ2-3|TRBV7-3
TGTGCCAGCAGGGGGGACTTCACAGATACGCAGTATTTT
CASRGDFTDTQYF
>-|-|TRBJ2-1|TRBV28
TGTGCCAGCAGTTTGAGGATCACCGGCAATGAGCAGTTCTTC
CASSLRITGNEQFF
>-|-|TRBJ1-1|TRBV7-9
TGTGCCAGCAGCTTAGTGACAGGTCGCGGCACTGAAGCTTTCTTT
CASSLVTGRGTEAFF
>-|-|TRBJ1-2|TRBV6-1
TGTGCCAGCAGTGAATGGCCTAACTATGGCTACACCTTC
CASSEWPNYGYTF
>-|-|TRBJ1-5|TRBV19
TGTGCCAGTACCCTCGGGGGGCCCCTTAGCAATCAGCCCCAGCATTTT
CASTLGGPLSNQPQHF
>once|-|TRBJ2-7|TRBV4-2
TGTGCCAGCAGCCAGGCCGTGGGGGGGGGCCAGTACGAGCAGTACTTC
CASSQAVGGGQYEQYF
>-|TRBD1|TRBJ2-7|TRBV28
TGTGCCAGCAGGTCAGGGGGTGGGTCCTACGAGCAGTACTTC
CASRSGGGSYEQYF
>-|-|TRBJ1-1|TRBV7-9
TGTGCCAGCAGCCCCCCCATTGAAACCATGAACACTGAAGCTTTCTTT
CASSPPIETMNTEAFF
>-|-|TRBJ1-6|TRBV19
TGTGCCAGTAGTTTGTCAGAGACGATTTCACCCCTCCACTTT
CASSLSETISPLHF
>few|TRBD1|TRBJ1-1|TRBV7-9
TGTGCCAGCTTGTCCCGGGACAGGGGAGAAGCTTTCTTT
CASLSRDRGEAFF
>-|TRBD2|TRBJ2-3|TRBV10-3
TGTGCCATCAGTGCGGCTAGCGGGAAGACAGATACGCAGTATTTT
CAISAASGKTDTQYF
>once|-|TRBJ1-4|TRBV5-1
TGCGCCAGCAAAGCAGGAAACAATGAAAAACTGTTTTTT
CASKAGNNEKLFF
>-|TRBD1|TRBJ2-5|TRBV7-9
TGTGCCAGCAGCTTAATTACACAGGGGGAGACCCAGTACTTC
CASSLITQGETQYF
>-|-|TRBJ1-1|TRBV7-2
TGTGCCAGCAGCTTGTCGGGCAGAGTTACAGCTTTCTTT
CASSLSGRVTAFF
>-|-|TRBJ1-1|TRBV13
TGTGCCAGCAGCTCCCCCGGAGAGGGGAACACTGAAGCTTTCTTT
CASSSPGEGNTEAFF
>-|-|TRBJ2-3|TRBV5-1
TGCGCCAGCAGCCTGTTGGGCGATACGCAGTATTTT
CASSLLGDTQYF
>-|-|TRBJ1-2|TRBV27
TGTGCCAGCAGTCCCAGAGGTCAGAACTATGGCTACACCTTC
CASSPRGQNYGYTF
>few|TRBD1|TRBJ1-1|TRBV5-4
TGTGCCAGCAGCATCGACAGGGACACTGAAGCTTTCTTT
CASSIDRDTEAFF
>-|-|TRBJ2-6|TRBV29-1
TGCAGCGTTGACAGCTCTGGGGCCAACGTCCTGACTTTC
CSVDSSGANVLTF
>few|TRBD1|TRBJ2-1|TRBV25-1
TGTGCCAGCATCAGTGATGGGCAGACAGGGGGGCGTGAGCAGTTCTTC
CASISDGQTGGREQFF
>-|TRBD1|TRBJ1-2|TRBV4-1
TGCGCCAGCAGCCACCAGCCCCGGACAGGGAACTATGGCTACACCTTC
CASSHQPRTGNYGYTF
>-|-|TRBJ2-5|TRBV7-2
TGTGCCAGCAGCTTACAGGAGAGTTCGCAGTACTTC
CASSLQESSQYF
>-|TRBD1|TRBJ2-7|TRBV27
TGTGCCAGCAGTTTAGGGACAGGGTACTACGAGCAGTACTTC
CASSLGTGYYEQYF
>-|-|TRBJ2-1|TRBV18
TGTGCCAGCTCACCACCGGGCAATAGACATTACAATGAGCAGTTCTTC
CASSPPGNRHYNEQFF
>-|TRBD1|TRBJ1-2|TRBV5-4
TGTGCCAGCAGCTGGGACAGGGGGACTCGGGGCTACACCTTC
CASSWDRGTRGYTF
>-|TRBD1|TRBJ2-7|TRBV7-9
TGTGCCAGCAGAGAGGGACAGGGCGACTACGAGCAGTACTTC
CASREGQGDYEQYF
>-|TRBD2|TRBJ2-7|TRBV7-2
TGTGCCAGCAGCTTCCTTGTAGCGGGAGGACGGTCCTACGAGCAGTACTTC
CASSFLVAGGRSYEQYF